This T cell receptor (beta chain) originates from a study of identical twins. Study-level results: Cross-sectional statistical analysis, not tracking of the same donors, underpinned the conclusions. Models predicted too little out-of-frame TCR alpha sharing in monozygotic twins.

Template switching (which added a universal primer site) was used, and cDNA carried unique molecular identifiers. TCRdb independently ran MiXCR on the 5' RACE reads; one entry per CDR3 protein. The sample has about 890,000 distinct CDR3 sequences, 10% to 15% seen once; the top ten hold about 1.5%. Comments on this clonotype: The antigen is undetermined.

V was trimmed by 0 bases and J by 8 bases, leaving 15 bases between them. This CDR3 comprises 15 residues. CDR1 and CDR2 from the germline V gene are SGHRS and YFSETQ. The data also belong to a second study, concerning yellow fever vaccine responses in identical twins. This second study notes: Reports say the vaccine T cell response in twins looked partly convergent and partly personalized.

This clonotype was obtained from a woman younger than 35 in good health. The chain has TRBV5-1 and TRBJ2-1; D gene uncertain. The sequencing sample was made of PBMCs. The CDR3 nucleotides are TGCGCCAGCAGCTTGGCCTTACCGATCGCGGATGAGCAGTTCTTC. This codes for CASSLALPIADEQFF.